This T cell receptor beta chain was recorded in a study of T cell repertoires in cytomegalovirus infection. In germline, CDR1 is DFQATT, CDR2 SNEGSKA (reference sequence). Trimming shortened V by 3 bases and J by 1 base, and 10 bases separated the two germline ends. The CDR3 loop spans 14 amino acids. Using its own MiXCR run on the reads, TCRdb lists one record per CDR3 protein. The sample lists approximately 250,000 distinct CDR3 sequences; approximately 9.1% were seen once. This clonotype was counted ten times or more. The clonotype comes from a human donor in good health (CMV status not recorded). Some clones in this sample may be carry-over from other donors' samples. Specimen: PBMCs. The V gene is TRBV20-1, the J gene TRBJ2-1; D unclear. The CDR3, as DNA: TGCAGTGCTAGCGGGTTGGTTTCCTACAATGAGCAGTTCTTC. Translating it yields CSASGLVSYNEQFF.